The text below deals with one T cell receptor (beta chain). Original methodology: Nucleated cell counts were estimated from reference gene primer amplification. Repertoires were generated with immunoSEQ multiplex PCR, while TCRdb's copy carries only in-frame clones and drops some. The V and J calls and the clone size are those of that table, but D and trimming were determined from the DNA. This sample has about 52,000 clones, with about four fifths found just once. The germline V gene has CDR1 MNHEY and CDR2 SVGAGI. The CDR3 covers 12 residues. Trimming removed 4 bases at V and 6 bases at J, with 6 bases between. The data were obtained in a study of blood T cell repertoires in COVID-19. Study-wide context: Specimens from acute and convalescent COVID-19 originated in the United States, Italy and Spain. The analysed material was cDNA or gDNA that came from T cells, B-cell-depleted T cells, or PBMCs.

This TCR was sampled from a man between 65 and 85 years old with active COVID-19. V and J are TRBV6-5 and TRBJ2-2; no definite D call. Source material: peripheral blood. The CDR3 DNA follows: TGTGCCAGCAGTTTTTATCCCGGGGAGCTGTTTTTT. Its translation is CASSFYPGELFF.